Below are 12 T cell receptor beta chains sequenced from a single sample in a study of blood T cells in healthy people across ages. Using a J-beta primer mix together with a sample-barcoded 5' primer, a second PCR was run for about 6 to 11 cycles. MiXCR, applied by TCRdb to the 5' RACE reads, yields one record per CDR3 protein. Among 1.6 million or so distinct CDR3 sequences, roughly a third were seen once, and the ten largest hold roughly 10%. The specimen was blood. The source of these receptors is a woman aged 25 to 39 in good health.

This clonotype was observed a handful of times. The DNA of the CDR3 is TGCAGCGTTGAAGAGGGGGGCACTAGCGGCCGCACAGATACGCAGTATTTT. As protein: CSVEEGGTSGRTDTQYF. This sequence joins TRBV29-1 and TRBJ2-3, with TRBD2 matching over 8 bases. The CDR3 covers 17 residues. V was clipped by 0 bases and J by 1 base; unmatched bases: 9. Germline CDR1 and CDR2: SQVTM and ANQGSEA.

There are a few counts of this clonotype. The chain uses TRBV7-9 and TRBJ2-3, with 8 bases aligning to TRBD2. CDR1 is SEHNR and CDR2 is FQNEAQ in the germline V gene (reference sequence). V lost 8 bases to trimming and J lost 0 bases; unmatched junction nucleotides: 4. This CDR3 spans 14 amino acids. The CDR3 region is CASLLAGSTDTQYF. CDR3 in DNA: TGTGCCAGCCTATTAGCGGGGAGCACAGATACGCAGTATTTT.

This clonotype was picked up a small number of times. The chain joins TRBV7-2 to TRBJ2-5; the match to TRBD2 covers 7 bases. V lost 5 bases, J lost 5 bases, and 8 bases stayed unmatched. Germline V gives CDR1 SGHTA, CDR2 FQGNSA. The CDR3 extends over 14 amino acids. CDR3 region: CASSPKDGGETQYF. CDR3 DNA sequence: TGTGCCAGCAGCCCCAAGGACGGGGGGGAGACCCAGTACTTC.

In its sample, this clonotype was seen a few times. The chain carries TRBV7-8 and TRBJ2-3; the D is unclear. The germline gives CDR1 SGHVS, CDR2 FQNEAQ. Trimming took 3 bases from V and 5 from J, leaving 9 bases between them. The CDR3 is 13 residues long. Written as DNA, the CDR3 is TGTGCCAGCAGCTTTTTGAATGGAGATACGCAGTATTTT. Residues: CASSFLNGDTQYF.

The chain combines TRBV2 with TRBJ1-6, with unresolved D. Looked up from germline, CDR1 is SNHLY and CDR2 is FYNNEI. The CDR3 has 16 amino acids. Trimming removed 3 bases from V and 3 bases from J, with 12 bases in between. The chain's CDR3 is CASSDGSPNYNSPLHF. In DNA form, the CDR3 reads TGTGCCAGCAGTGACGGCAGCCCCAACTATAATTCACCCCTCCACTTT. Together with reference TRBV2 and TRBJ1-6, the CDR3 gives the full variable domain: EPEVTQTPSHQVTQMGQEVILRCVPISNHLYFYWYRQILGQKVEFLVSFYNNEISEKSEIFDDQFSVERPDGSNFTLKIRSTKLEDSAMYFCASSDGSPNYNSPLHFGNGTRLTVT.

V usage is TRBV20-1 and J usage is TRBJ1-2; the D is unclear. The V and J ends lost 1 base and 5 bases respectively, with 14 bases between them. CDR1 DFQATT and CDR2 SNEGSKA come from the germline V gene (reference sequence). The CDR3 extends over 14 amino acids. CDR3 bases: TGCAGTGCTAGAGGAATACAGACCCTTTATGGCTACACCTTC. The encoded protein is CSARGIQTLYGYTF.

This clonotype was seen once. V gene TRBV6-6 combines with J gene TRBJ2-7; no definite D call. Germline V CDR1 and CDR2: MNHNY, SVGAGI (reference sequence). V lost 0 bases and J lost 0, with 12 bases in between. This CDR3 has 16 residues. The CDR3 DNA is TGTGCCAGCAGTTACTCGTTGACACCTAGCTCCTACGAGCAGTACTTC. This sequence encodes CASSYSLTPSSYEQYF.

CDR3 sequence: CASSYLDGGSSYEQYF. The CDR3 bases are TGTGCCAGCAGTTACTTGGACGGGGGATCCTCCTACGAGCAGTACTTC. The V call is TRBV6-5, the J call TRBJ2-7; D perhaps matches TRBD2 (6 bases). The CDR3 is 16 amino acids. The germline CDR1 and CDR2 sequences are MNHEY and SVGAGI. V lost 1 base and J 0 bases, leaving 13 bases between the germline ends.

This clonotype was found a few times. V usage is TRBV12-3 or TRBV12-4 and J usage is TRBJ2-7; a possible D gene is TRBD2 (6 bases). The CDR3 covers 13 residues. V was shortened by 6 bases and J by 3 bases, with 12 bases between the two germline ends. In nucleotides, the CDR3 is TGTGCCAGCAGCGGACGGACTATCTACGAGCAGTACTTC. Encoded protein: CASSGRTIYEQYF.

CDR3 amino acids: CAWSVETGGAGSEAFF. The CDR3, as DNA: TGTGCCTGGAGTGTGGAGACAGGGGGCGCTGGGAGTGAAGCTTTCTTT. This rearrangement joins TRBV30 to TRBJ1-1; 10 bases line up with TRBD1. The V gene end was trimmed by 0 bases and the J gene end by 7 bases; junction bases not matched to a gene: 11. Germline CDR1 reads GTSNPN; CDR2 reads SVGIG (reference sequence). The CDR3 runs 16 residues.

In this sample, this clonotype turned up a few times. The genes are TRBV6-1 and TRBJ2-1; 11 nucleotides align to TRBD2. The CDR3 has 17 residues. Germline V gene lookup returns CDR1 MNHNS and CDR2 SASEGT. Germline trimming cut 7 bases from V and 0 bases from J; bases unmatched to any gene: 8. The CDR3 sequence is CASILAGGLASYNEQFF. The CDR3 DNA follows: TGTGCCAGCATTCTAGCGGGGGGCCTTGCCTCCTACAATGAGCAGTTCTTC.

This chain connects TRBV6-1 to TRBJ1-2, with D tentatively TRBD1 (5 bases). The CDR3 consists of 15 residues. CDR1 is MNHNS, CDR2 SASEGT, per germline. Trimming cost V 4 bases and J 0 bases, with 12 bases left between them. The CDR3 reads CASSGIGAPNYGYTF. For the CDR3, the DNA is TGTGCCAGCAGTGGTATAGGGGCGCCTAACTATGGCTACACCTTC.